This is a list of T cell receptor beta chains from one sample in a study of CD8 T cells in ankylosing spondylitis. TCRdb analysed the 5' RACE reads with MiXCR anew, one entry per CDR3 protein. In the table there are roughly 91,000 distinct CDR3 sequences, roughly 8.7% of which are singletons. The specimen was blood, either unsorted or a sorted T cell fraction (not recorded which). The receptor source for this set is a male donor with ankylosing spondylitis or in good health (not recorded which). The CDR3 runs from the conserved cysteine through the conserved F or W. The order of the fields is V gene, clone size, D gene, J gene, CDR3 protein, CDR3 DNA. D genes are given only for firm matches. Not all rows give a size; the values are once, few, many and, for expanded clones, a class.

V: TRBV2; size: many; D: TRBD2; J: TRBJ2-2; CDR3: CASRTSGSNGELFF; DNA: TGTGCCAGCAGGACTAGCGGGAGTAACGGGGAGCTGTTTTTT
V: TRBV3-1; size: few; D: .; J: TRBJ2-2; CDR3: CASSQALLALTGELFF; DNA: TGTGCCAGCAGCCAAGCACTCCTAGCCCTCACCGGGGAGCTGTTTTTT
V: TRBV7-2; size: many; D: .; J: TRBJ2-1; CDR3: CASSLAGPVGEQFF; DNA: TGTGCCAGCAGCTTGGCTGGACCGGTGGGTGAGCAGTTCTTC
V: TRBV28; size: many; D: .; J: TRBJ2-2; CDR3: CASSGGGELFF; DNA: TGTGCCAGCAGCGGCGGGGGGGAGCTGTTTTTT
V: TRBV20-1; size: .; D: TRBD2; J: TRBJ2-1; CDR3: CSAPTSGRFNEQFF; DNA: TGCAGTGCCCCGACTAGCGGGAGATTTAATGAGCAGTTCTTC
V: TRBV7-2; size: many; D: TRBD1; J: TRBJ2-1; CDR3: CASSSRTGAYNEQFF; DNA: TGTGCCAGCAGCTCCCGGACAGGGGCTTATAATGAGCAGTTCTTC
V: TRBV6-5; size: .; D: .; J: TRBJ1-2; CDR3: CASSYSPHDSYGYTF; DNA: TGTGCCAGCAGTTACTCACCACATGACAGCTATGGCTACACCTTC
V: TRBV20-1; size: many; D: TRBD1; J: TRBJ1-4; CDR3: CSANEGAPEKLFF; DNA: TGCAGTGCTAACGAGGGGGCGCCGGAAAAACTGTTTTTT
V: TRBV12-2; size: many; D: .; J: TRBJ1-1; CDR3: CASRPGGTEAFF; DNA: TGTGCAAGTCGCCCCGGGGGGACTGAAGCTTTCTTT
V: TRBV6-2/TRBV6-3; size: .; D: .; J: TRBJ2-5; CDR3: CASSYSTRSGQETQYF; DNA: TGTGCCAGCAGTTACTCGACGCGGAGCGGCCAAGAGACCCAGTACTTC
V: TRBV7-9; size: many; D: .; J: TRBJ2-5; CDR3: CASSWGPSETQYF; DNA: TGTGCCAGCAGCTGGGGACCCTCTGAGACCCAGTACTTC
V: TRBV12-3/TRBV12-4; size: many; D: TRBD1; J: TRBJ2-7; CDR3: CASSQQGARSEQYF; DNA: TGTGCCAGCAGTCAACAGGGGGCGCGGAGCGAGCAGTACTTC
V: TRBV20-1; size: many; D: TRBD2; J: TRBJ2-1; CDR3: CSASTGLEFYNEQFF; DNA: TGCAGTGCTTCCACGGGACTAGAGTTCTACAATGAGCAGTTCTTC
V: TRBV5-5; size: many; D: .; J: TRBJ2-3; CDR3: CASSPGLRGGDTQYF; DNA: TGTGCCAGCAGCCCGGGACTTCGGGGAGGAGATACGCAGTATTTT
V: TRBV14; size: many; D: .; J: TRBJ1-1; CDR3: CASSKNTEAFF; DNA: TGTGCCAGCAGCAAGAACACTGAAGCTTTCTTT
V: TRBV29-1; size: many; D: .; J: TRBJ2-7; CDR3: CSVVGGEEYEQYF; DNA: TGCAGCGTTGTTGGGGGAGAAGAGTACGAGCAGTACTTC
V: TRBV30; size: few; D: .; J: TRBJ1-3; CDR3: CAWSVGQISGNTIYF; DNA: TGTGCCTGGAGTGTAGGGCAGATCTCTGGAAACACCATATATTTT
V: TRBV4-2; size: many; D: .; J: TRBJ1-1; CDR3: CASSLTLNTEAFF; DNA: TGTGCCAGCAGCCTGACATTGAACACTGAAGCTTTCTTT
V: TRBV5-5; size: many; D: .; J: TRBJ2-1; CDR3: CASISYNEQFF; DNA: TGTGCCAGCATCTCCTACAATGAGCAGTTCTTC
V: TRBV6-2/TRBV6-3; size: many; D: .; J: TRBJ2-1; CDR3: CASSRSRVDNEQFF; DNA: TGTGCCAGCAGCCGGAGCAGGGTTGACAATGAGCAGTTCTTC
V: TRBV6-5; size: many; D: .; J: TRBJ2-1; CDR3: CASSYSGWASYNEQFF; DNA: TGTGCCAGCAGTTACTCGGGTTGGGCCTCCTACAATGAGCAGTTCTTC
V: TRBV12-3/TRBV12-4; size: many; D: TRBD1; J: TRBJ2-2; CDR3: CASSSRQGGKLFF; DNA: TGTGCCAGCAGTTCCCGACAGGGTGGGAAACTGTTTTTT
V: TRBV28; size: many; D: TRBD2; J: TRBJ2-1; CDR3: CASSWTSGRWQFF; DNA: TGTGCCAGCAGTTGGACTAGCGGGAGATGGCAGTTCTTC
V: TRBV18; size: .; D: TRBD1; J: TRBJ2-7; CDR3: CASSPDRGTVEQYF; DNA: TGTGCCAGCTCACCGGACAGGGGGACTGTCGAGCAGTACTTC
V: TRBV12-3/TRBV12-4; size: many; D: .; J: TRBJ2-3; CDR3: CASSLGGFTDTQYF; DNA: TGTGCCAGCAGTTTAGGGGGTTTCACAGATACGCAGTATTTT
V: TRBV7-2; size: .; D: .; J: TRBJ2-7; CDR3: CASSRTVDSYEQYF; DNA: TGTGCCAGCAGCCGGACAGTGGATTCCTACGAGCAGTACTTC
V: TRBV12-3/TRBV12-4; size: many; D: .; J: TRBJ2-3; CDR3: CASSSGEPFGASILSDTQYF; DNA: TGTGCCAGCAGTAGTGGGGAGCCTTTCGGGGCGTCTATTCTTAGCGATACGCAGTATTTT
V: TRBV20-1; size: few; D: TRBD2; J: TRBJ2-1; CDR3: CSADGLAGSRQFF; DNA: TGCAGTGCTGATGGACTAGCGGGGTCCCGCCAGTTCTTC
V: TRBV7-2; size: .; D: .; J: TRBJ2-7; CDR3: CASSLAGGGSSYEQYF; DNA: TGTGCCAGCAGCTTAGCGGGAGGGGGGAGCTCCTACGAGCAGTACTTC
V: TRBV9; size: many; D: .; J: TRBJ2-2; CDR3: CASSVNPLKNTGELFF; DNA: TGTGCCAGCAGCGTGAACCCTCTGAAGAACACCGGGGAGCTGTTTTTT
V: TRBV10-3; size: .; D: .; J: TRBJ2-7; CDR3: CAISNVFNYEQYF; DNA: TGTGCCATCAGTAATGTCTTCAATTACGAGCAGTACTTC
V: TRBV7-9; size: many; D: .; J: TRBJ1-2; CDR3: CASSLDGHSYGYTF; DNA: TGTGCCAGCAGCTTAGACGGACACAGCTATGGCTACACCTTC
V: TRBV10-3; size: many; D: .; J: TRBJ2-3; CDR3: CAIRGRETDTQYF; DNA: TGTGCCATCAGAGGCCGGGAGACAGATACGCAGTATTTT
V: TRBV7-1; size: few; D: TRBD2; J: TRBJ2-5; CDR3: CASSSTSGAQETQYF; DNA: TGTGCCAGCAGCTCGACTAGCGGGGCCCAAGAGACCCAGTACTTC
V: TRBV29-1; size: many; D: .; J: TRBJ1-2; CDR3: CSVYDGYTF; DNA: TGCAGCGTTTATGATGGCTACACCTTC